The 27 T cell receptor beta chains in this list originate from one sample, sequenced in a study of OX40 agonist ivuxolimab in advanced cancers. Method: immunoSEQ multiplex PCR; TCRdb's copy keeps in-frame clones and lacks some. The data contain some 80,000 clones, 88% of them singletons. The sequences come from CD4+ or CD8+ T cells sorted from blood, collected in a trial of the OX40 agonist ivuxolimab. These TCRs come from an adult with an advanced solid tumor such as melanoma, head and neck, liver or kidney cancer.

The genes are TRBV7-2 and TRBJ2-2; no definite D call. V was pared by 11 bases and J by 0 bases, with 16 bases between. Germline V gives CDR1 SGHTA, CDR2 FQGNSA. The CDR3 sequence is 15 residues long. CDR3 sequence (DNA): TGTGCCTCTTCTGACCGGGTCGCGAACACCGGGGAGCTGTTTTTT. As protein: CASSDRVANTGELFF. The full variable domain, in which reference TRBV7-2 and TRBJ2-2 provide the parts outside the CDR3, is GAGVSQSPSNKVTEKGKDVELRCDPISGHTALYWYRQSLGQGLEFLIYFQGNSAPDKSGLPSDRFSAERTGGSVSTLTIQRTQQEDSAVYLCASSDRVANTGELFFGEGSRLTVL.

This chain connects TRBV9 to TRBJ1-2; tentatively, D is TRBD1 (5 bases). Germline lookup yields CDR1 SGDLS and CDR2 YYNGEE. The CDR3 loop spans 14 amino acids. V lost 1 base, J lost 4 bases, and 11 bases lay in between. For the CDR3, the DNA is TGTGCCAGCAGCGTAAGGACATATGGCTATGGCTACACCTTC. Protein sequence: CASSVRTYGYGYTF.

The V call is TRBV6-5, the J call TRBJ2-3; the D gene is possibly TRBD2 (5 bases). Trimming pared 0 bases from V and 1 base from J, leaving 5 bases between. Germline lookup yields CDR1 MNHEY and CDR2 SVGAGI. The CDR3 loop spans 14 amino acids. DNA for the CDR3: TGTGCCAGCAGTTACTCGAGGGGCACAGATACGCAGTATTTT. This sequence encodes CASSYSRGTDTQYF.

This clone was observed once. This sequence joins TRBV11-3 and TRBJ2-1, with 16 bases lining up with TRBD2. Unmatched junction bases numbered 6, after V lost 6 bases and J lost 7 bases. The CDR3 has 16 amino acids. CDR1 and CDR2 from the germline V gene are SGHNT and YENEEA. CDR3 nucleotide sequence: TGTGCCAGCAGTTCTAAGGGACTAGCGGGAGGGAATGAGCAGTTCTTC. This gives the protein CASSSKGLAGGNEQFF.

CDR3 coding DNA: TGTGCCAGCAGTCCTGGACAGGGGGCGCGGGCTAACTATGGCTACACCTTC. Protein product: CASSPGQGARANYGYTF. The J gene is TRBJ1-2, the V gene TRBV28; TRBD1 matches at 11 bases. Germline assignment: CDR1 MDHEN and CDR2 SYDVKM. V shed 5 bases and J 0 bases; nucleotides not matched to a gene: 8. The CDR3 contains 17 residues.

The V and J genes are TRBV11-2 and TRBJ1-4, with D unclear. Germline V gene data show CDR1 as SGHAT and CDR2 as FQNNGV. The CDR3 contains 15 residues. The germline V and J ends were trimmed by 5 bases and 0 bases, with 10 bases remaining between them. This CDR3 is CASSPRSATNEKLFF. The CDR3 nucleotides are TGTGCCAGCAGCCCACGGTCTGCAACTAATGAAAAACTGTTTTTT.

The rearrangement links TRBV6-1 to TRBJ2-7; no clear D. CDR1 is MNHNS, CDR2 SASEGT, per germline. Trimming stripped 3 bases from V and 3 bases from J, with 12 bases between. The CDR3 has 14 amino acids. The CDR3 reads CASSEESYRYEQYF. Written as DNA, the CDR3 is TGTGCCAGCAGTGAGGAGTCTTACCGCTACGAGCAGTACTTC.

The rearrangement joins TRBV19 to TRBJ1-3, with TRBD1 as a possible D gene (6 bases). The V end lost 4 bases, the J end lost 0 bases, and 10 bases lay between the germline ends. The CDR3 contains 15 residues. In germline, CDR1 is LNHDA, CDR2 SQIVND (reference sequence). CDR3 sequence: CASSTGTFSGNTIYF. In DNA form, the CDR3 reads TGTGCCAGTAGTACCGGGACATTCTCTGGAAACACCATATATTTT.

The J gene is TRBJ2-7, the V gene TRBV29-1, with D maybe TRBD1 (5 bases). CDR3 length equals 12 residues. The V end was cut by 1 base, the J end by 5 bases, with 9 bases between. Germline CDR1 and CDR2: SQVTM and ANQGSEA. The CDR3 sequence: CSVEGQGHEQYF. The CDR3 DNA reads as TGCAGCGTTGAAGGCCAGGGCCACGAGCAGTACTTC.

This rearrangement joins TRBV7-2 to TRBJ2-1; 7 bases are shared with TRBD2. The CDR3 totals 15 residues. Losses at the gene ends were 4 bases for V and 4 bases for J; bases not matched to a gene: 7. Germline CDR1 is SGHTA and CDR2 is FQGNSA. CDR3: CASSSNGLVYNEQFF. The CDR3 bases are TGTGCCAGCAGCTCCAATGGACTAGTATACAATGAGCAGTTCTTC.

The CDR3 region is CATSRARGVQETQYF. CDR3 nucleotides: TGTGCCACCAGCAGAGCCCGGGGGGTCCAAGAGACCCAGTACTTC. The J gene is TRBJ2-5, the V gene TRBV15; 7 bases agree with TRBD2. This CDR3 region has 15 residues. V trimming: 1 base; J trimming: 1 base; junction bases outside the gene matches: 3. CDR1 and CDR2 from the germline V gene are LNHNV and YYDKDF (reference sequence).

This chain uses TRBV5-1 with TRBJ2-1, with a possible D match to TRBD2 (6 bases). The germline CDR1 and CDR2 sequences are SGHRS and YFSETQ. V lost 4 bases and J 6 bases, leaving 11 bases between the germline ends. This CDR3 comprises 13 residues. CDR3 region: CASSGGFSNEQFF. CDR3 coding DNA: TGCGCCAGCAGCGGGGGGTTTAGCAATGAGCAGTTCTTC.

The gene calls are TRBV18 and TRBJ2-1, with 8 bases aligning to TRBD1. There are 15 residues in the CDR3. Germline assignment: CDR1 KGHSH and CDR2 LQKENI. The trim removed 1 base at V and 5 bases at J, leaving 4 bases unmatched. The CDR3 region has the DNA TGTGCCAGCTCACCACAGCAGACAGGGGACAATGAGCAGTTCTTC. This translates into CASSPQQTGDNEQFF.

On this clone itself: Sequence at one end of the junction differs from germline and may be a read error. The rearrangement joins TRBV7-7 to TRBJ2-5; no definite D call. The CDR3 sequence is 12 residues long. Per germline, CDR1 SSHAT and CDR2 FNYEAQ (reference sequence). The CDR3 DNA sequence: TGTGCTAGCAGCCGGTCGGGAGAGACCCAGTACTTC. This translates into CASSRSGETQYF. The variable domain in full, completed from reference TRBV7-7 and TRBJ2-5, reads GAGVSQSPRYKVTKRGQDVTLRCDPISSHATLYWYQQALGQGPEFLTYFNYEAQPDKSGLPSDRFSAERPEGSISTLTIQRTEQRDSAMYRCASSRSGETQYFGPGTRLLVL.

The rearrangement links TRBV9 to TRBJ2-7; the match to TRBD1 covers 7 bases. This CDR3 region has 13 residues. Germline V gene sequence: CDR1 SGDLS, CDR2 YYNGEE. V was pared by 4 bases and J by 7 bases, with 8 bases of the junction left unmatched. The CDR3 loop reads CASSRGQAREQYF. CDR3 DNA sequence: TGTGCCAGCAGCCGAGGACAGGCTAGGGAGCAGTACTTC.

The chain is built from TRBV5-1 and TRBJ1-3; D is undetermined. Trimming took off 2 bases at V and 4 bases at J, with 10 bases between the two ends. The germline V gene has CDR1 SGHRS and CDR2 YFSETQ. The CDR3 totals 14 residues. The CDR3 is CASSLESTGNTIYF. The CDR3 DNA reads TGCGCCAGCAGCTTAGAATCAACAGGAAACACCATATATTTT.

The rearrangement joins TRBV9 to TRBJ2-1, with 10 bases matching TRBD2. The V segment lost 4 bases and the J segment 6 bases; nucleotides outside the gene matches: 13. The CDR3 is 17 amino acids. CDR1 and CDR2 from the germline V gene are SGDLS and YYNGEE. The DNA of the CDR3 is TGTGCCAGCAGCCGCGACCCTAGCGGGAGTATTCGCAATGAGCAGTTCTTC. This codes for CASSRDPSGSIRNEQFF.

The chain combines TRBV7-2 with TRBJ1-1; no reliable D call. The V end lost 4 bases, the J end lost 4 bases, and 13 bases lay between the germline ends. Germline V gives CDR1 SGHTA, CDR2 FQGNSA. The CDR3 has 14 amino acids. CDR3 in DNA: TGTGCCAGCAGCTCTACGCTAGGAGTCACTGAAGCTTTCTTT. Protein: CASSSTLGVTEAFF.

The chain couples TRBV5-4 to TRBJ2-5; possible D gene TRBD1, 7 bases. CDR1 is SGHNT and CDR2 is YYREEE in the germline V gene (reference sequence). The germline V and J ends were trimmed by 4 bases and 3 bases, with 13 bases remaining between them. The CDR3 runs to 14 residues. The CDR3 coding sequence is TGTGCCAGCAGCGCCGGAGGGACAGAAGAGACCCAGTACTTC. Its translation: CASSAGGTEETQYF.

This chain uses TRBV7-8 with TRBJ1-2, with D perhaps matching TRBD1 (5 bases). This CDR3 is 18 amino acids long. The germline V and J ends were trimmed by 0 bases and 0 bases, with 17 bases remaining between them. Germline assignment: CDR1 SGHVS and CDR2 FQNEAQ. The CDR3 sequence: CASSLAAAWDLTNYGYTF. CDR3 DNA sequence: TGTGCCAGCAGCTTAGCGGCAGCCTGGGACCTTACTAACTATGGCTACACCTTC.

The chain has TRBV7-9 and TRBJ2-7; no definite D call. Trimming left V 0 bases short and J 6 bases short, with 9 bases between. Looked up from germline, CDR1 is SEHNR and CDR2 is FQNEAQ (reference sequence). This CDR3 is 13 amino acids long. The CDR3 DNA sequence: TGTGCCAGCAGCTTAGCGGCCGTGACCGAGCAGTACTTC. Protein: CASSLAAVTEQYF.

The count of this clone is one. CDR3 sequence reads: CASSQDVLGLAGNEQFF. The CDR3, as DNA: TGCGCCAGCAGCCAAGATGTTCTCGGACTAGCGGGAAATGAGCAGTTCTTC. The V gene is TRBV4-1, the J gene TRBJ2-1, with 12 bases identical to TRBD2. Unmatched junction bases numbered 7, after V lost 0 bases and J lost 7 bases. This CDR3 region has 17 residues. The germline CDR1 and CDR2 sequences are MGHRA and YSYEKL.

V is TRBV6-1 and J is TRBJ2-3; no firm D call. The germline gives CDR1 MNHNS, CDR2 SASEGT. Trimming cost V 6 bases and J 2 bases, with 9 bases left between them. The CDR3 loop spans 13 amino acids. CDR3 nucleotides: TGTGCCAGCAGAGGGCTGTTCACAGATACGCAGTATTTT. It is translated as CASRGLFTDTQYF.

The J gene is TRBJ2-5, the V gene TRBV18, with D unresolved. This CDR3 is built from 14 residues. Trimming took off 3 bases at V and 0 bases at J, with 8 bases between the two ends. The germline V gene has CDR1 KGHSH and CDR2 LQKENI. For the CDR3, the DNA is TGTGCCAGCTCACCTTCGGTAAACCAAGAGACCCAGTACTTC. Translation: CASSPSVNQETQYF. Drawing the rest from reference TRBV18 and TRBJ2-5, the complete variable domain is NAGVMQNPRHLVRRRGQEARLRCSPMKGHSHVYWYRQLPEEGLKFMVYLQKENIIDESGMPKERFSAEFPKEGPSILRIQQVVRGDSAAYFCASSPSVNQETQYFGPGTRLLVL.

The CDR3 sequence: CASTTQGRAEAFF. DNA of the CDR3: TGCGCCAGCACCACTCAGGGGCGGGCTGAAGCTTTCTTT. The V gene is TRBV10-2, the J gene TRBJ1-1, with D maybe TRBD1 (6 bases). This CDR3 spans 13 amino acids. V lost 7 bases and J lost 6, with 15 bases in between. Germline CDR1 and CDR2: WSHSY and SAAADI.

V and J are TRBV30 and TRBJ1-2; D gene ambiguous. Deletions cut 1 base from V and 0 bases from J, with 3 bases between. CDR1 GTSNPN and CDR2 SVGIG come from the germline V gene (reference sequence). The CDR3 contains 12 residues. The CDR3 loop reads CAWSGANYGYTF. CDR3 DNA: TGTGCCTGGAGTGGGGCTAACTATGGCTACACCTTC.

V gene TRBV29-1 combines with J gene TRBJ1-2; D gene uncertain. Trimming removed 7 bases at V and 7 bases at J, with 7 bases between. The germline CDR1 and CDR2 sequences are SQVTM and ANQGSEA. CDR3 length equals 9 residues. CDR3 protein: CSGDSGYTF. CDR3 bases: TGCAGCGGAGACTCTGGCTACACCTTC.